This passage covers 30 T cell receptor beta chains from one sample sequenced in a study of blood T cell repertoires in COVID-19. Measured with immunoSEQ multiplex PCR; TCRdb has only the in-frame clones, and not every one. The table lists over 200,000 clones, 90% of them singletons. Material for sequencing was PBMCs or T cells enriched from blood (not recorded which). The receptors originated from a young man who had recovered from COVID-19.

Judged by abundance, this clone is medium-sized (0.01 to 0.1%). This chain links TRBV6-5 with TRBJ1-1; TRBD1 aligns across 7 bases. Germline V gene sequence: CDR1 MNHEY, CDR2 SVGAGI. CDR3 length equals 13 residues. The V segment lost 10 bases and the J segment 1 base; nucleotides outside the gene matches: 6. The CDR3 protein is CATSGTENTEAFF. CDR3 nucleotides: TGTGCCACCTCCGGGACAGAGAACACTGAAGCTTTCTTT.

This chain links TRBV18 with TRBJ2-1, with 7 bases lining up with TRBD1. Germline loops: CDR1 KGHSH, CDR2 LQKENI. J was trimmed by 1 base and V by 3 bases; bases with no gene match: 9. CDR3 length equals 17 residues. The CDR3 protein is CASSPTTRTGSYNEQFF. CDR3 DNA: TGTGCCAGCTCACCGACAACCAGGACAGGTTCCTACAATGAGCAGTTCTTC. The whole variable domain, remainder taken from reference TRBV18 and TRBJ2-1, is NAGVMQNPRHLVRRRGQEARLRCSPMKGHSHVYWYRQLPEEGLKFMVYLQKENIIDESGMPKERFSAEFPKEGPSILRIQQVVRGDSAAYFCASSPTTRTGSYNEQFFGPGTRLTVL.

J is TRBJ1-1 and V is TRBV7-9, with a possible D match to TRBD1 (6 bases). CDR1 and CDR2 (germline): SEHNR, FQNEAQ (reference sequence). CDR3 length: 12 amino acids. V dropped 2 bases and J dropped 11 bases, with 12 bases sitting between them. As DNA, the CDR3 is TGTGCCAGCAGCTTATATGCGGGGGCTGCTTTCTTT. Translated: CASSLYAGAAFF.

This clone occurred once. The rearrangement links TRBV6-2 or TRBV6-3 to TRBJ2-1; TRBD2 matches at 7 bases. This CDR3 comprises 16 residues. V shed 2 bases and J 3 bases; nucleotides not matched to a gene: 7. The germline CDR1 and CDR2 sequences are MNHEY and SVGEGT. The chain's CDR3 is CASSYGVGGGYNEQFF. The CDR3 DNA reads as TGTGCCAGCAGTTACGGAGTGGGGGGGGGCTACAATGAGCAGTTCTTC.

The chain is built from TRBV9 and TRBJ2-2, with 9 bases aligning to TRBD1. The CDR3 length is 17 residues. Germline CDR1 is SGDLS and CDR2 is YYNGEE. V was pared by 0 bases and J by 5 bases, with 8 bases of the junction left unmatched. The DNA of the CDR3 is TGTGCCAGCAGCGTAGGACCCGGGACAGGGCTGACCGGGGAGCTGTTTTTT. Its translation: CASSVGPGTGLTGELFF.

This clone was recorded once. V is TRBV10-3 and J is TRBJ2-7, with 7 bases matching TRBD1. Trimming took 6 bases from V and 2 from J; bases not matched to a gene: 4. This CDR3 is built from 13 residues. CDR1 and CDR2 from the germline V gene are ENHRY and SYGVKD. CDR3 DNA sequence: TGTGCCATCAGAGGGGACAGTCCCTACGAGCAGTACTTC. Protein product: CAIRGDSPYEQYF.

The chain has TRBV9 and TRBJ2-3; 9 bases match TRBD2. V gave up 4 bases and J gave up 3 bases; unmatched junction bases: 12. Germline lookup yields CDR1 SGDLS and CDR2 YYNGEE. The CDR3 length is 17 residues. CDR3 sequence: CASSFRAAGGLTDTQYF. CDR3 DNA sequence: TGTGCCAGCAGCTTCAGAGCGGCGGGAGGGCTGACAGATACGCAGTATTTT.

The chain joins TRBV6-2 or TRBV6-3 to TRBJ2-3, with D hard to call. This CDR3 contains 14 residues. V lost 5 bases, J lost 6 bases, and 15 bases lay in between. Germline V gene lookup returns CDR1 MNHEY and CDR2 SVGEGT. CDR3 nucleotide sequence: TGTGCCAGCAGTCGGTCAGGTGGATCGGATACGCAGTATTTT. As protein: CASSRSGGSDTQYF.

Only one count was recorded for this clone. The rearrangement uses TRBV19 and TRBJ2-5; 14 nucleotides align to TRBD2. With 9 bases clipped from V and 5 bases from J, the junction kept 8 bases outside the gene matches. The CDR3 is made up of 15 amino acids. Germline V gives CDR1 LNHDA, CDR2 SQIVND (reference sequence). The DNA for the CDR3 is TGTGCCAGCGGGACTAGCGGGAGTACTTTGGAGACCCAGTACTTC. It codes for CASGTSGSTLETQYF. The whole variable domain, remainder taken from reference TRBV19 and TRBJ2-5, is DGGITQSPKYLFRKEGQNVTLSCEQNLNHDAMYWYRQDPGQGLRLIYYSQIVNDFQKGDIAEGYSVSREKKESFPLTVTSAQKNPTAFYLCASGTSGSTLETQYFGPGTRLLVL.

V gene TRBV14 combines with J gene TRBJ1-4; a possible D gene is TRBD1 (5 bases). Germline CDR1 and CDR2: SGHDN and FVKESK. V shed 2 bases and J shed 6 bases, with 16 bases lying between them. The CDR3 contains 16 residues. The CDR3 is CASSQTAGRVDEKLFF. The CDR3 coding sequence is TGTGCCAGCAGCCAAACAGCAGGGCGAGTAGATGAAAAACTGTTTTTT.

V gene TRBV18 combines with J gene TRBJ2-1, with 8 nucleotides matching TRBD2. V lost 2 bases, J lost 1 base, and 10 bases stayed unmatched. The CDR3 is 18 amino acids. CDR1 is KGHSH, CDR2 LQKENI, per germline. The CDR3 reads CASSPLSGRRGSYNEQFF. CDR3 in DNA: TGTGCCAGCTCACCATTAAGCGGGAGAAGGGGTTCCTACAATGAGCAGTTCTTC.

This clone has just a few counts. CDR3 DNA: TGTGCCAGCAGCTTATCAGGGCCTGGAAACACCATATATTTT. It is translated as CASSLSGPGNTIYF. The chain has TRBV11-2 and TRBJ1-3; possibly TRBD1 for D (5 bases). Trimming pared 2 bases from V and 2 bases from J, leaving 7 bases between. Per germline, CDR1 SGHAT and CDR2 FQNNGV. This CDR3 has 14 residues.

This rearrangement joins TRBV30 to TRBJ2-5, with no clear D. CDR3 length: 12 residues. Germline values: CDR1 GTSNPN, CDR2 SVGIG (reference sequence). The V gene lost 3 bases and the J gene lost 4 bases, with 9 bases spanning the gap. This CDR3 is CAWSLTGETQYF. DNA for the CDR3: TGTGCCTGGAGCCTGACGGGAGAGACCCAGTACTTC.

This clone was recorded a few times. V is TRBV6-1 and J is TRBJ2-7, with no clear D. The CDR3 totals 17 residues. Germline CDR1 reads MNHNS; CDR2 reads SASEGT. V was cut by 2 bases and J by 2 bases, with 19 bases left in between. The CDR3 bases are TGTGCCAGCAGTGAACGGTTTAGTGTGGGCTCTACCTACGAGCAGTACTTC. Protein: CASSERFSVGSTYEQYF.

The gene calls are TRBV6-6 and TRBJ1-1, with D hard to call. Germline V gene sequence: CDR1 MNHNY, CDR2 SVGAGI (reference sequence). The V end lost 7 bases, the J end lost 3 bases, and 15 bases lay between the germline ends. CDR3 length: 14 residues. CDR3 nucleotide sequence: TGTGCCAGCAACTTCCATGTTGCGGACACTGAAGCTTTCTTT. This gives the protein CASNFHVADTEAFF.

CDR3 in amino acids: CASSASLGATSGANVLTF. The CDR3 nucleotides are TGCGCCAGCAGCGCCAGCCTGGGCGCGACCTCTGGGGCCAACGTCCTGACTTTC. V usage is TRBV5-1 and J usage is TRBJ2-6; no firm D call. The germline V gene encodes CDR1 SGHRS and CDR2 YFSETQ. The CDR3 runs 18 residues. V shed 4 bases and J shed 0 bases, with 17 bases lying between them.

The rearrangement joins TRBV29-1 to TRBJ2-7; D is possibly TRBD2 (6 bases). The CDR3 has 12 residues. V was trimmed by 2 bases and J by 4 bases, leaving 9 bases between them. From germline, CDR1 is SQVTM and CDR2 ANQGSEA. The CDR3 is CSVEQAGYEQYF. In DNA, the CDR3 is TGCAGCGTTGAACAGGCGGGATACGAGCAGTACTTC.

The genes are TRBV4-3 and TRBJ1-3, with TRBD1 identical over 9 bases. Germline V gene data show CDR1 as LGHNA and CDR2 as YSLEER. The CDR3 covers 15 residues. V was pared by 4 bases and J by 1 base, with 2 bases of the junction left unmatched. CDR3 nucleotide sequence: TGCGCCAGCAGCCCCGGGACAGGGTCTGGAAACACCATATATTTT. Protein product: CASSPGTGSGNTIYF.

The J gene is TRBJ1-2, the V gene TRBV30, with a tentative D call TRBD1 (6 bases). Germline values: CDR1 GTSNPN, CDR2 SVGIG (reference sequence). The V and J ends lost 4 bases and 2 bases respectively, with 11 bases between them. This CDR3 has 13 amino acids. CDR3 sequence (DNA): TGTGCCTGGACCCCGGACAGCAACTATGGCTACACCTTC. This codes for CAWTPDSNYGYTF.

V and J are TRBV19 and TRBJ1-5; TRBD1 aligns across 7 bases. Germline V gene lookup returns CDR1 LNHDA and CDR2 SQIVND (reference sequence). V trimming: 3 bases; J trimming: 6 bases; junction bases outside the gene matches: 8. The CDR3 has 15 amino acids. The CDR3 nucleotides are TGTGCCAGTAGTATTGGAACAGGGGCTTTTCAGCCCCAGCATTTT. Encoded protein: CASSIGTGAFQPQHF.

The gene calls are TRBV27 and TRBJ2-7, with a tentative D call TRBD2 (5 bases). The CDR3 totals 15 residues. V was shortened by 6 bases and J by 4 bases, with 19 bases between the two germline ends. CDR1 is MNHEY, CDR2 SMNVEV, per germline (reference sequence). The CDR3: CASRLENSWKYEQYF. In nucleotides, the CDR3 is TGTGCCAGCAGACTAGAAAATTCGTGGAAATACGAGCAGTACTTC.

The chain joins TRBV5-1 to TRBJ2-1, with D unresolved. Germline values: CDR1 SGHRS, CDR2 YFSETQ. The V gene lost 4 bases and the J gene lost 4 bases, with 3 bases spanning the gap. This CDR3 spans 11 amino acids. The CDR3: CASSLYNEQFF. DNA of the CDR3: TGCGCCAGCAGCCTATACAATGAGCAGTTCTTC.

V usage is TRBV4-3 and J usage is TRBJ1-1; TRBD1 matches at 9 bases. Unmatched junction bases numbered 3, after V lost 4 bases and J lost 3 bases. The germline CDR1 and CDR2 sequences are LGHNA and YSLEER. The CDR3 is made up of 14 amino acids. The CDR3 nucleotides are TGCGCCAGCAGCCCGCGGACAGGGGACACTGAAGCTTTCTTT. This gives the protein CASSPRTGDTEAFF.

The chain uses TRBV5-8 and TRBJ1-6, with D possibly matching TRBD1 (6 bases). V shed 0 bases and J shed 3 bases, with 13 bases lying between them. CDR1 SGHTS and CDR2 YDEGEE come from the germline V gene. The length of the CDR3 is 17 residues. CDR3 sequence (DNA): TGTGCCAGCAGCTTGGCCGTGAGGACAGACTATAATTCACCCCTCCACTTT. Protein sequence: CASSLAVRTDYNSPLHF.

The chain joins TRBV5-6 to TRBJ2-2; D ambiguous. CDR1 is SGHDT and CDR2 is YYEEEE in the germline V gene. V lost 0 bases, J lost 4 bases, and 10 bases lay in between. This CDR3 contains 15 residues. CDR3 DNA sequence: TGTGCCAGCAGCTTGGGCCAGTTTATCACCGGGGAGCTGTTTTTT. This codes for CASSLGQFITGELFF.

V and J are TRBV7-2 and TRBJ1-5; D gene ambiguous. Per the germline V gene, CDR1 is SGHTA and CDR2 is FQGNSA. Trimming stripped 2 bases from V and 4 bases from J, with 6 bases between. The CDR3 is made up of 13 amino acids. This CDR3 is CASSLSRNQPQHF. DNA for the CDR3: TGTGCCAGCAGCTTATCCCGTAATCAGCCCCAGCATTTT.

Notes on this clone: Germline and junction disagree at one end, which may indicate a read error. The rearrangement joins TRBV13 to TRBJ2-1; TRBD1 aligns across 10 bases. CDR3 length equals 15 residues. Germline V gene data show CDR1 as PRHDT and CDR2 as FYEKMQ (reference sequence). The CDR3, as DNA: TGTGCCAGCAGCGTAGGCCGGGACAGGGGCAATGAGCAGTTCTTC. Encoded protein: CASSVGRDRGNEQFF.

The chain has TRBV20-1 and TRBJ2-5; 10 bases are shared with TRBD2. The length of the CDR3 is 16 residues. The ends lost 3 bases at V and 2 bases at J; junction bases unmatched: 9. CDR1 is DFQATT, CDR2 SNEGSKA, per germline (reference sequence). The CDR3 loop is CSASGRLAGYQETQYF. CDR3 bases: TGCAGTGCTAGTGGAAGACTAGCGGGTTATCAAGAGACCCAGTACTTC.

The chain recombines TRBV7-6 with TRBJ1-4; D might be TRBD1 (6 bases). This CDR3 contains 15 residues. CDR1 and CDR2 from the germline V gene are SGHVS and FNYEAQ. Trimming left V 5 bases short and J 0 bases short, with 10 bases between. DNA of the CDR3: TGTGCCAGCAGCCACGACAGGTCAACTAATGAAAAACTGTTTTTT. Encoded protein: CASSHDRSTNEKLFF.

This sequence joins TRBV7-2 and TRBJ2-1; tentative D call: TRBD2 (6 bases). V was shortened by 1 base and J by 7 bases, with 8 bases between the two germline ends. The CDR3 length is 13 residues. CDR1 is SGHTA, CDR2 FQGNSA, per germline. CDR3 DNA: TGTGCCAGCAGCTTAGGGAGGGAGAATGAGCAGTTCTTC. It yields the protein CASSLGRENEQFF.